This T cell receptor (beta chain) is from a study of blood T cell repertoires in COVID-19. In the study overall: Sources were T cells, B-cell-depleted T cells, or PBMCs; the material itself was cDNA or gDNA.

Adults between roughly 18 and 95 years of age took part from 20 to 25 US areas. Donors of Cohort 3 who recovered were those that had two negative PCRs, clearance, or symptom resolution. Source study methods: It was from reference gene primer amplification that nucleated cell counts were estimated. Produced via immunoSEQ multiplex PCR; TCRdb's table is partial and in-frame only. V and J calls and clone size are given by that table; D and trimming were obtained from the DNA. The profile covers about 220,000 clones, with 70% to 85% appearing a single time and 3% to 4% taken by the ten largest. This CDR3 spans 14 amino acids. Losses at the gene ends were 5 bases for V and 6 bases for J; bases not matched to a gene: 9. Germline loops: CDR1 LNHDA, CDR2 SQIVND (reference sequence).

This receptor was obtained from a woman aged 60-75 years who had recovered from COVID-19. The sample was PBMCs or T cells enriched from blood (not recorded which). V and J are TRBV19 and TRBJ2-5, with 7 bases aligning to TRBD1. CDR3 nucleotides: TGTGCCAGTAGTTTGGGCCAGGGGGAGAAGACCCAGTACTTC. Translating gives CASSLGQGEKTQYF.